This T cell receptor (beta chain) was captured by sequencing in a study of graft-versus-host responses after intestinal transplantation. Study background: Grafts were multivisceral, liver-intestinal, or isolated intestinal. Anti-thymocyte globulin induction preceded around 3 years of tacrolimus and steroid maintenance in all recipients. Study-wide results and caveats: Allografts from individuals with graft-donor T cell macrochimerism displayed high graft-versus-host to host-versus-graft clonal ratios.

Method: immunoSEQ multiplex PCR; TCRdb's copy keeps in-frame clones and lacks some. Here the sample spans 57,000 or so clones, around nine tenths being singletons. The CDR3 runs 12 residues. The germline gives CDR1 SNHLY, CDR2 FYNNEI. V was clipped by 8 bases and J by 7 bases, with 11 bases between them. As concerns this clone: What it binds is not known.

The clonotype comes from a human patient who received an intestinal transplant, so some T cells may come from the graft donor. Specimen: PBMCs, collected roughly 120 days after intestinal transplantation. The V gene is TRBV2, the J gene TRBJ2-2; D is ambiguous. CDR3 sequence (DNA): TGTGCCAGCGCCTTGGGGTTCGGGGAGCTGTTTTTT. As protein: CASALGFGELFF.